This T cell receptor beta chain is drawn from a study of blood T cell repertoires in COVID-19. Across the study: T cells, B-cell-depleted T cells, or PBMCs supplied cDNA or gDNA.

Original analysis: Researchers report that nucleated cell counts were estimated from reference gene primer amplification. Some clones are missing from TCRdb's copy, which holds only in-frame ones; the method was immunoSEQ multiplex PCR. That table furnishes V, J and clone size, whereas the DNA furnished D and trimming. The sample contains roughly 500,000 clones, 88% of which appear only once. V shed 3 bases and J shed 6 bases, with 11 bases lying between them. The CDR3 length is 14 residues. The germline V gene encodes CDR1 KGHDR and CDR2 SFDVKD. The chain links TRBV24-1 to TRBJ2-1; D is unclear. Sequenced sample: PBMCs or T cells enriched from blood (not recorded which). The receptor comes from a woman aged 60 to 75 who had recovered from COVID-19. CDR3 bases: TGTGCCACCAGTGATCCGTCGCGTGGCAATGAGCAGTTCTTC. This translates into CATSDPSRGNEQFF.